This TCR beta chain derives from a study of siplizumab effects on memory and regulatory T cells. Study observations and caveats: With siplizumab, Treg-derived clones averaged approximately 66% of mappable alloreactive CD4+ clones, versus approximately 29% in controls. Major contributors to the alloresponse seemed to be naive T cells, which also appeared more diverse than memory cells. Alloreactive sequences traceable to unstimulated CD4+ memory cells were significantly reduced by siplizumab.

Germline V gene data show CDR1 as SGDLS and CDR2 as YYNGEE. V dropped 0 bases and J dropped 0 bases, with 10 bases sitting between them. The CDR3 spans 16 residues. The assay covered 75,000 to 100,000 TCR templates per sample. Sequencing used immunoSEQ multiplex PCR; TCRdb keeps in-frame clones, though not all of them. The sample consists of approximately 84,000 clones, roughly 94% of them appearing once. About this clone: Antigen unknown.

The chain links TRBV9 to TRBJ2-1; D not resolved. Source material: CD8+ T cells sorted from blood. The sequence came from a human donor in good health. The CDR3 sequence: CASSVGGSSSYNEQFF. The CDR3 coding sequence is TGTGCCAGCAGCGTAGGGGGATCTAGCTCCTACAATGAGCAGTTCTTC.